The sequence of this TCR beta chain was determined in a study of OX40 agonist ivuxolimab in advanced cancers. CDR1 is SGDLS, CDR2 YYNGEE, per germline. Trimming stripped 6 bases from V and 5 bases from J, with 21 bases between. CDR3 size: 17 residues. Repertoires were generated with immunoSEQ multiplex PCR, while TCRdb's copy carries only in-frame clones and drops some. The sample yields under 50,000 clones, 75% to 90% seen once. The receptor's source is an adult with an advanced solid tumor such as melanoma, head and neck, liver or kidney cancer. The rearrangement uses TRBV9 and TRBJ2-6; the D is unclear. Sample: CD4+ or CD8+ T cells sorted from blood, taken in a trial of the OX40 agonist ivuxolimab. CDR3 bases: TGTGCCAGCATCCACCTGTACAAACAAAGTCGGGCCAACGTCCTGACTTTC. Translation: CASIHLYKQSRANVLTF.